The clone carrying this T cell receptor beta chain was seen more than once but under ten times. Its target is unknown. Amplification of TCR beta CDR3 regions used RNA as the template. The HTBI set primed first-round TCR CDR3 RT-PCR. TCRdb reprocessed the multiplex PCR reads via MiXCR and lists one record per CDR3 protein. In the table there are some 720,000 distinct CDR3 sequences, less than 20% of which are singletons. A lack of ophthalmopathy progression within 18 months defined stable Graves' hyperthyroidism. Diagnoses were made from clinical symptoms, serum measures (thyroxine and TRAb), thyroid ultrasound and orbital computed tomography. The source of the sample is a study of T cells in Graves' hyperthyroidism and ophthalmopathy. Whole-study results and caveats: Blood shared most expanded thyroid clonotypes above 0.001.

Sequencing was done on a sample of blood. The clonotype was recovered from a man in his late teens or twenties with Graves' hyperthyroidism.

CDR3 sequence reads: CASSLHPTGYNSPLHF. CDR3 in DNA: TGTGCCAGCAGCCTCCATCCGACAGGGTATAATTCACCCCTCCACTTT. The chain recombines TRBV7-9 with TRBJ1-6, with 7 bases identical to TRBD1. Germline-derived CDR1 and CDR2 are SEHNR and FQNEAQ (reference sequence). V was clipped by 5 bases and J by 4 bases; unmatched bases: 8. The length of the CDR3 is 16 residues.